What follows describes a single TCR beta chain. Its antigen is unknown. This record belongs to a study of identical twins. A template switching step contributed a universal primer site, while unique molecular identifiers were present in the cDNA. TCRdb re-called the 5' RACE reads with MiXCR, one entry per CDR3 protein. The sample yields about 570,000 distinct CDR3 sequences, nearly 10% seen once. Study results and caveats: Beta clonotypes that were abundant in cord blood contained fewer insertions, a pattern absent from memory repertoires.

The CDR3 spans 16 residues. Per germline, CDR1 MNHEY and CDR2 SVGEGT. J was trimmed by 7 bases and V by 6 bases; bases with no gene match: 10. These data were also reused for a study on yellow fever vaccine responses in identical twins.

The specimen was PBMCs. The receptor's source is a woman aged 18-29 years in good health. The J gene is TRBJ2-1, the V gene TRBV6-2 or TRBV6-3; 12 nucleotides match TRBD2. This chain's CDR3 is CASSSIGTSGLNEQFF. The CDR3 coding sequence is TGTGCCAGCAGCTCAATTGGGACTAGCGGGTTGAATGAGCAGTTCTTC.